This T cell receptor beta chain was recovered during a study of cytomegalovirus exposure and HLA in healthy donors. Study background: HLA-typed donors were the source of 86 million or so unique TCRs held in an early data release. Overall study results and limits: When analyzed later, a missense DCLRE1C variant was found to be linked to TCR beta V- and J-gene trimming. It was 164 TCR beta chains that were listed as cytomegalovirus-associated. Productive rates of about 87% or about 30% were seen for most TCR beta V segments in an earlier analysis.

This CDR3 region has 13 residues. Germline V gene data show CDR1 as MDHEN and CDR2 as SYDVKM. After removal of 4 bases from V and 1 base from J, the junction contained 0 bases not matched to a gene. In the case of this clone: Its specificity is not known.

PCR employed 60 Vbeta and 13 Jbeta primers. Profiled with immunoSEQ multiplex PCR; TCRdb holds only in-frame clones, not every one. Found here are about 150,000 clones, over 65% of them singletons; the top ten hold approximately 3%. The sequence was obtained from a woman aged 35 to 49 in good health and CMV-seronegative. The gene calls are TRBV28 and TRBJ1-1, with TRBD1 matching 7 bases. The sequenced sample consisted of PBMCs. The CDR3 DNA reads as TGTGCCAGCAGTTGGACAGGGAACACTGAAGCTTTCTTT. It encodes CASSWTGNTEAFF.